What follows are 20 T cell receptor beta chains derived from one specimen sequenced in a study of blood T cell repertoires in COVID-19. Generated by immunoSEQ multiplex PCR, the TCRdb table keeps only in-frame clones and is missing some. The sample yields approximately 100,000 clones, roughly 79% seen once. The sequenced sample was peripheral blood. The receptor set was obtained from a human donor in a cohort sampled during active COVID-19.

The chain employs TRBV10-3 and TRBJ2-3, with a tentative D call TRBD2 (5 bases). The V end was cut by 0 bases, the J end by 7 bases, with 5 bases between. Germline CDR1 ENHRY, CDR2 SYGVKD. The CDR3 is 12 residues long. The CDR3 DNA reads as TGTGCCATCAGTGAGTCCGGGAATACGCAGTATTTT. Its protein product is CAISESGNTQYF.

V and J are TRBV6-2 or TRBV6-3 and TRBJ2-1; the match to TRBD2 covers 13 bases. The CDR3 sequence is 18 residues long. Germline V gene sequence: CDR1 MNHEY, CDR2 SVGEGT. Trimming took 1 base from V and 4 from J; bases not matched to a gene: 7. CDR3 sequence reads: CASSYLGTSGTLYNEQFF. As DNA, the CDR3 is TGTGCCAGCAGTTACTTAGGGACTAGCGGGACGTTATACAATGAGCAGTTCTTC.

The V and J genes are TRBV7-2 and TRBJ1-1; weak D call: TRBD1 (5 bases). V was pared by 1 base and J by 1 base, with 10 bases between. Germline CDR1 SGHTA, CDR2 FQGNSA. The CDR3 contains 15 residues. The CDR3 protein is CASSLVVRANTEAFF. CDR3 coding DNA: TGTGCCAGCAGCTTAGTTGTCAGGGCGAACACTGAAGCTTTCTTT.

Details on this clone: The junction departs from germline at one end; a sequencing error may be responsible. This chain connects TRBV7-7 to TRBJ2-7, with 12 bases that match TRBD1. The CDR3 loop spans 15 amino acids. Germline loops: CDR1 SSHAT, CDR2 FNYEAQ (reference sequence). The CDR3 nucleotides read TGTGCTAGCAGCCCTCTGGGACAGGGGGCATACGAGCAGTACTTC. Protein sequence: CASSPLGQGAYEQYF.

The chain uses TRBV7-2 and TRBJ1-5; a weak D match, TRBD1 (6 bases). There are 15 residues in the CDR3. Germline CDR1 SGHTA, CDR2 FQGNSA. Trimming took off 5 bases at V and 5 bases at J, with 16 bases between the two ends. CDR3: CASSPSRGAHQPQHF. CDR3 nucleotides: TGTGCCAGCAGCCCGAGTCGGGGGGCTCATCAGCCCCAGCATTTT. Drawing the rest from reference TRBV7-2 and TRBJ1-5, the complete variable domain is GAGVSQSPSNKVTEKGKDVELRCDPISGHTALYWYRQSLGQGLEFLIYFQGNSAPDKSGLPSDRFSAERTGGSVSTLTIQRTQQEDSAVYLCASSPSRGAHQPQHFGDGTRLSIL.

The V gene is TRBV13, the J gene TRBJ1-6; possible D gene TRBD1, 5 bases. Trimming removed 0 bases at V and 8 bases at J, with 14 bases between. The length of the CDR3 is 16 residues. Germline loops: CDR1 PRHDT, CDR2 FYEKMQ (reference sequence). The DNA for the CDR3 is TGTGCCAGCAGCTTAGGGGCCGGACATCAGGATTCACCCCTCCACTTT. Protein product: CASSLGAGHQDSPLHF.

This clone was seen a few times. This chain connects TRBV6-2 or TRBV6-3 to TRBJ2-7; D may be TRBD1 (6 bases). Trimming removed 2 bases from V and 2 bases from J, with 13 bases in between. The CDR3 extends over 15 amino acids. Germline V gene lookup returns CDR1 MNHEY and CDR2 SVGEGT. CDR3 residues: CASSYGGGSPYEQYF. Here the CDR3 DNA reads TGTGCCAGCAGTTACGGTGGGGGCAGCCCCTACGAGCAGTACTTC.

CDR3 sequence reads: CASSPAGAGTDTQYF. The CDR3 DNA sequence: TGTGCCAGCTCACCCGCGGGAGCGGGCACAGATACGCAGTATTTT. V is TRBV18 and J is TRBJ2-3; 7 bases match TRBD2. Germline V gives CDR1 KGHSH, CDR2 LQKENI. The CDR3 has 15 residues. J gave up 1 base and V 3 bases, and 4 bases lay outside the gene matches.

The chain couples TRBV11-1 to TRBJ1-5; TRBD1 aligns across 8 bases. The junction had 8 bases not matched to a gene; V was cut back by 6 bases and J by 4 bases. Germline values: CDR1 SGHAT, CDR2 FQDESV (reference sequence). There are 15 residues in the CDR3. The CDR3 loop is CASSHGQGVNQPQHF. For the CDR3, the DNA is TGTGCCAGCAGTCACGGACAGGGAGTAAATCAGCCCCAGCATTTT.

The CDR3 sequence: CASTQAAGMNTEAFF. CDR3 nucleotides: TGTGCCAGTACCCAAGCGGCAGGAATGAACACTGAAGCTTTCTTT. V gene TRBV19 combines with J gene TRBJ1-1; D uncertain. Germline V gene lookup returns CDR1 LNHDA and CDR2 SQIVND (reference sequence). The CDR3 has 15 residues. Trimming stripped 7 bases from V and 0 bases from J, with 15 bases between.

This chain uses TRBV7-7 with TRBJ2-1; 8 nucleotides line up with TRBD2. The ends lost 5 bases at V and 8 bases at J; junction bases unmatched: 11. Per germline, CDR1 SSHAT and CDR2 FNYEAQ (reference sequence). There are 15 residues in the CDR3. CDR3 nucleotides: TGTGCCAGCAGCGTGGGGGTAGCGGGGAGGGATGAGCAGTTCTTC. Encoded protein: CASSVGVAGRDEQFF.

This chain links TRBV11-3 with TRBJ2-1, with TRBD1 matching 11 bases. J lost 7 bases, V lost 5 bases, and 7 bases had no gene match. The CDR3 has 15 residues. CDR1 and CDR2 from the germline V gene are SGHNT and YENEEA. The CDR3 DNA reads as TGTGCCAGCAGCGCCGGACAGGGGGCGCCGAATGAGCAGTTCTTC. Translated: CASSAGQGAPNEQFF.

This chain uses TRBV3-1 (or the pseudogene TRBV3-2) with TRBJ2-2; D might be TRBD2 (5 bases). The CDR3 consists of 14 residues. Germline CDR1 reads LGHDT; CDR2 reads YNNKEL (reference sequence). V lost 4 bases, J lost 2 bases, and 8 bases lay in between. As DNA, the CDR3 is TGTGCCAGCAGCCGTCTAGCAAACACCGGGGAGCTGTTTTTT. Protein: CASSRLANTGELFF.

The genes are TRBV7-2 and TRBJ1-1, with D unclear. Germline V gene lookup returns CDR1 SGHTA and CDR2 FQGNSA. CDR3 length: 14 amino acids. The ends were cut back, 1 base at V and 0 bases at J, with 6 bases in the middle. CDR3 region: CASSLGQMNTEAFF. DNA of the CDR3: TGTGCCAGCAGCTTAGGGCAGATGAACACTGAAGCTTTCTTT. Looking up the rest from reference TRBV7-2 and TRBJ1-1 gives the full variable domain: GAGVSQSPSNKVTEKGKDVELRCDPISGHTALYWYRQSLGQGLEFLIYFQGNSAPDKSGLPSDRFSAERTGGSVSTLTIQRTQQEDSAVYLCASSLGQMNTEAFFGQGTRLTVV.

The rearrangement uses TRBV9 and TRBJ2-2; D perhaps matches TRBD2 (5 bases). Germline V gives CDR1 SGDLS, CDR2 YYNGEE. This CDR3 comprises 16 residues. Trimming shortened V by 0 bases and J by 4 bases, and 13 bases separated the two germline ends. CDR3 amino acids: CASSVAWRAGTGELFF. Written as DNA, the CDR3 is TGTGCCAGCAGCGTAGCTTGGCGGGCTGGCACCGGGGAGCTGTTTTTT.

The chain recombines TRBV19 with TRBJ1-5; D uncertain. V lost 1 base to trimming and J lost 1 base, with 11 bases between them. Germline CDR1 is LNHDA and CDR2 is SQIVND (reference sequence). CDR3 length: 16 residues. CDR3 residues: CASSIVRGWSNQPQHF. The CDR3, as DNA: TGTGCCAGTAGTATAGTACGGGGTTGGAGCAATCAGCCCCAGCATTTT.

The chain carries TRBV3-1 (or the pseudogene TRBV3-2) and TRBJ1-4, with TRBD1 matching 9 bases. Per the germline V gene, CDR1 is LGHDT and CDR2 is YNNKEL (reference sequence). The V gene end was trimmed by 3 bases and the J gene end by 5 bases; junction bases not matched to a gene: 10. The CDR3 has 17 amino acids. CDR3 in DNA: TGTGCCAGCAGCCAGACTTTACCGGGACAGGGAAATGAAAAACTGTTTTTT. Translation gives CASSQTLPGQGNEKLFF.

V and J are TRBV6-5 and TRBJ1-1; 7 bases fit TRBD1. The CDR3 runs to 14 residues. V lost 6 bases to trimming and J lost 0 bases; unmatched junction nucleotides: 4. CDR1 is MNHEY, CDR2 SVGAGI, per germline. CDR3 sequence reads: CASRRGQMNTEAFF. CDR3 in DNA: TGTGCCAGCAGAAGGGGACAGATGAACACTGAAGCTTTCTTT.

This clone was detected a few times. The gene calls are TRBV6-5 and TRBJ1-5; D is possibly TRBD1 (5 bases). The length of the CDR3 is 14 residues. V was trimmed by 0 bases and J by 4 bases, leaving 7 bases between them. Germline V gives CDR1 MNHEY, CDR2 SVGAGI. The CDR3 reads CASSYSGVNQPQHF. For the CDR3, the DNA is TGTGCCAGCAGTTACTCAGGGGTTAATCAGCCCCAGCATTTT.

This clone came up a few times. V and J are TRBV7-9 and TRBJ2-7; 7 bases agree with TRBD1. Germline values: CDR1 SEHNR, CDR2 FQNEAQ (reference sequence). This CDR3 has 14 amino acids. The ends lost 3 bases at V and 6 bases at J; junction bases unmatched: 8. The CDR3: CASSFADRLGEQYF. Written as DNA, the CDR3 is TGTGCCAGCAGCTTTGCGGACAGGCTCGGCGAGCAGTACTTC.